Each of the 11 T cell receptor beta chains below was sequenced from the same sample in a study of T-cell reconstitution after alpha-beta-depleted transplantation in children. This sample's TCRbeta library carried unique molecular identifier barcodes. MiXCR, run by TCRdb on the PCR reads, gives a single entry per CDR3 protein. This table holds about 600,000 distinct CDR3 sequences, 10% found once. Material: PBMCs from the stem cell graft donor, obtained from the stem cell graft. The receptor set was obtained from a human donor who donated a stem cell graft to a child with acute myeloid leukemia.

A few counts support this clonotype. The genes are TRBV19 and TRBJ2-7, with D tentatively TRBD1 or TRBD2 (5 bases each). The V gene lost 6 bases and the J gene lost 0 bases, with 12 bases spanning the gap. CDR3 length: 14 amino acids. The germline gives CDR1 LNHDA, CDR2 SQIVND (reference sequence). The CDR3 spells CASSRDVRSYEQYF. DNA for the CDR3: TGTGCCAGTAGCCGGGACGTTCGCTCCTACGAGCAGTACTTC.

This clonotype appeared many times. J is TRBJ2-1 and V is TRBV7-2; D gene uncertain. The V and J ends lost 2 bases and 10 bases respectively, with 6 bases between them. Germline CDR1 is SGHTA and CDR2 is FQGNSA. The CDR3 contains 11 residues. CDR3: CASSLIGEQFF. The CDR3 region has the DNA TGTGCCAGCAGCTTAATAGGAGAGCAGTTCTTC.

This clonotype was counted at least ten times. This chain connects TRBV12-3 or TRBV12-4 to TRBJ1-1; D remains ambiguous. The CDR3 has 15 amino acids. V was clipped by 2 bases and J by 0 bases, with 10 bases between them. In DNA form, the CDR3 reads TGTGCCAGCAGTTTAAGGTGGGCGGTGAACACTGAAGCTTTCTTT. This sequence encodes CASSLRWAVNTEAFF.

A few counts support this clonotype. V is TRBV7-2 and J is TRBJ1-5; D remains ambiguous. This CDR3 contains 12 residues. The germline V gene has CDR1 SGHTA and CDR2 FQGNSA. V dropped 1 base and J dropped 9 bases, with 7 bases sitting between them. CDR3 DNA: TGTGCCAGCAGCTTAGAGGTTGGGCCCCAGCATTTT. Encoded protein: CASSLEVGPQHF.

To note about this clonotype: Here the CDR3 omits its conserved ending phenylalanine or tryptophan, so a read error is the likely source. V usage is TRBV20-1 and J usage is TRBJ1-2; D is perhaps TRBD1 (5 bases). V shed 5 bases and J shed 8 bases, with 21 bases lying between them. CDR1 and CDR2 from the germline V gene are DFQATT and SNEGSKA (reference sequence). This CDR3 has 14 amino acids. The CDR3 bases are TGCAGTGCTTTTGGCGGGGCAGGTCTATTAGGCTACACCCTC. This encodes CSAFGGAGLLGYTL.

This clonotype was detected many times. The chain combines TRBV6-5 with TRBJ2-1; maybe TRBD2 (6 bases). V was trimmed by 6 bases and J by 9 bases, leaving 21 bases between them. This CDR3 region has 15 residues. CDR1 and CDR2 from the germline V gene are MNHEY and SVGAGI. The CDR3 coding sequence is TGTGCCAGCAGGGCCGGGACTCCACAATCGAGTGAGCAGTTCTTC. It yields the protein CASRAGTPQSSEQFF.

This clonotype was seen more than once but under ten times. The chain recombines TRBV20-1 with TRBJ2-3, with TRBD2 matching over 7 bases. This CDR3 contains 17 residues. V shed 1 base, J shed 4 bases, and the junction held 14 bases outside the gene matches. Germline CDR1 reads DFQATT; CDR2 reads SNEGSKA (reference sequence). The CDR3, as DNA: TGCAGTGCTAGAGTGCTCCGGGGGGATGGGTTCGCAGATACGCAGTATTTT. Its translation is CSARVLRGDGFADTQYF.

This clonotype has more than one count but fewer than ten. V usage is TRBV20-1 and J usage is TRBJ2-3, with D unresolved. Germline CDR1 and CDR2: DFQATT and SNEGSKA (reference sequence). The length of the CDR3 is 12 residues. V lost 4 bases, J lost 4 bases, and 9 bases lay in between. CDR3 amino acids: CSAKDGPDTQYF. Written as DNA, the CDR3 is TGCAGTGCTAAGGACGGACCAGATACGCAGTATTTT.

At least ten counts were recorded for this clonotype. The chain is built from TRBV29-1 and TRBJ2-7; D not resolved. This CDR3 is 12 amino acids long. The V gene's germline CDR1 is SQVTM and CDR2 ANQGSEA. Between the trimmed V and J ends, which lost 6 bases and 2 bases, there was a span of 11 bases. Here the CDR3 reads CSVGDGTYEQYF. CDR3 DNA sequence: TGCAGCGTAGGCGACGGTACCTACGAGCAGTACTTC.

This clonotype has at least ten counts. V is TRBV7-2 and J is TRBJ2-7, with 7 nucleotides matching TRBD2. Trimming took 5 bases from V and 6 from J; bases not matched to a gene: 10. The CDR3 loop spans 14 amino acids. Germline CDR1 and CDR2: SGHTA and FQGNSA. The CDR3 is CASSLIAGEPEQYF. The CDR3 nucleotides read TGTGCCAGCAGCCTTATTGCGGGAGAGCCCGAGCAGTACTTC.

The chain employs TRBV7-2 and TRBJ2-5; weak D call: TRBD2 (5 bases). The ends were cut back, 3 bases at V and 2 bases at J, with 10 bases in the middle. CDR3 size: 14 residues. CDR1 and CDR2 (germline): SGHTA, FQGNSA. The CDR3 nucleotides are TGTGCCAGCAGCTTTAGCGAATTACAAGAGACCCAGTACTTC. As protein: CASSFSELQETQYF.